Following are 5 T cell receptor beta chains from one sample sequenced in a study of T cell repertoires in cytomegalovirus infection. TCRdb called the reads again in MiXCR, with one record for every CDR3 protein. Of roughly 760,000 distinct CDR3 sequences detected, 35% to 40% appear once; the ten largest clones hold under 3%. Sequencing was done on a sample of PBMCs. Receptor source: a human donor in good health (CMV status not recorded). Some clones in this sample may be carry-over from other donors' samples.

V and J are TRBV10-3 and TRBJ1-1; D ambiguous. Trimming stripped 0 bases from V and 1 base from J, with 9 bases between. Germline CDR1 ENHRY, CDR2 SYGVKD. This CDR3 region has 15 residues. CDR3 nucleotide sequence: TGTGCCATCAGTGAGTCAACGGGTTGGAACACTGAAGCTTTCTTT. This codes for CAISESTGWNTEAFF.

CDR3 coding DNA: TGTGCCAGCAGCTTATCATACCGGGCAGGGGGAAACACCATATATTTT. It yields the protein CASSLSYRAGGNTIYF. The chain has TRBV7-2 and TRBJ1-3; a possible D gene is TRBD1 (5 bases). V was trimmed by 2 bases and J by 4 bases, leaving 15 bases between them. CDR1 SGHTA and CDR2 FQGNSA come from the germline V gene. The CDR3 sequence is 16 residues long.

This clonotype showed up just a few times. This chain uses TRBV19 with TRBJ1-5; 8 bases match TRBD1. From germline, CDR1 is LNHDA and CDR2 SQIVND (reference sequence). Germline trimming cut 1 base from V and 1 base from J; bases unmatched to any gene: 3. This CDR3 comprises 16 residues. CDR3 sequence: CASSIVWTGSNQPQHF. The CDR3, as DNA: TGTGCCAGTAGTATAGTCTGGACAGGGAGCAATCAGCCCCAGCATTTT. Filled out from reference TRBV19 and TRBJ1-5, the complete variable domain reads DGGITQSPKYLFRKEGQNVTLSCEQNLNHDAMYWYRQDPGQGLRLIYYSQIVNDFQKGDIAEGYSVSREKKESFPLTVTSAQKNPTAFYLCASSIVWTGSNQPQHFGDGTRLSIL.

The V call is TRBV3-1, the J call TRBJ1-3; D is ambiguous. This CDR3 comprises 13 residues. Germline V gene sequence: CDR1 LGHDT, CDR2 YNNKEL (reference sequence). V shed 1 base and J shed 4 bases, with 5 bases lying between them. CDR3 nucleotides: TGTGCCAGCAGCCAAGGAGGAGGAAACACCATATATTTT. Protein product: CASSQGGGNTIYF.

The chain couples TRBV4-1 to TRBJ1-4; possibly TRBD1 for D (5 bases). CDR1 is MGHRA, CDR2 YSYEKL, per germline. The CDR3 consists of 15 residues. V was shortened by 1 base and J by 9 bases, with 15 bases between the two germline ends. The CDR3 coding sequence is TGCGCCAGCAGCCAAGTGGGGCCAGGGAAGAAAAAACTGTTTTTT. This translates into CASSQVGPGKKKLFF.